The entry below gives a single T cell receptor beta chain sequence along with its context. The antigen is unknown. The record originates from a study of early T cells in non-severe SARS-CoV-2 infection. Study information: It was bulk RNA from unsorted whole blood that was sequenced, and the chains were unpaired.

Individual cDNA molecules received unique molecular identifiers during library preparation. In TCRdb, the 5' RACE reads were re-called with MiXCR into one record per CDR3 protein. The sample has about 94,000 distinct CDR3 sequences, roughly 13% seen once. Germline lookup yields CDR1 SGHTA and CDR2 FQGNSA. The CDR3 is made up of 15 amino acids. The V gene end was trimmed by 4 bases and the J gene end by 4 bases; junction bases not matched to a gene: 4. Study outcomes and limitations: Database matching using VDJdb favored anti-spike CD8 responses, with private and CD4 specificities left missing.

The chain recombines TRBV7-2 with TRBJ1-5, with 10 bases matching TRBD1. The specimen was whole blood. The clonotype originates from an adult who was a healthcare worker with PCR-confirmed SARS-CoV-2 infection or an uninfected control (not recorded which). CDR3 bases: TGTGCCAGCAGCTCTCGGACAGGGGGGAATCAGCCCCAGCATTTT. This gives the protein CASSSRTGGNQPQHF.